This entry lists 26 T cell receptor beta chains sequenced from one sample in a study of T cells after posttransplantation cyclophosphamide (TCRdb year 2016). Library method: the immunoSEQ multiplex PCR assay. TCRdb carries this immuneACCESS record with in-frame sequences only. Its versions omit some clonotypes, under half of them owing to an unresolved V gene in the studies checked, with the rest unexplained. For this sample the table gives some 9,200 clones, of which 85% to 90% were detected only once. The top ten clonotypes cover 1.6% of the sample. Sequencing was done on a sample of memory CD4+ T cells sorted from PBMCs. The receptor set was obtained from a woman in her sixties in good health, CMV-negative, and a related stem cell transplant donor.

The chain recombines TRBV5-1 with TRBJ1-2, with 7 bases lining up with TRBD1. The CDR3 covers 13 residues. V was pared by 4 bases and J by 7 bases, with 7 bases of the junction left unmatched. Per the germline V gene, CDR1 is SGHRS and CDR2 is YFSETQ. The chain's CDR3 is CASSLGQARGYTF. For the CDR3, the DNA is TGCGCCAGCAGCCTTGGACAGGCACGTGGCTACACCTTC.

The chain recombines TRBV4-1 with TRBJ2-7, with 9 bases aligning to TRBD1. This CDR3 is built from 14 residues. Germline-derived CDR1 and CDR2 are MGHRA and YSYEKL. J lost 2 bases, V lost 2 bases, and 1 base had no gene match. This CDR3 is CASSQYRGPYEQYV. The CDR3 DNA sequence: TGCGCCAGCAGCCAATACAGGGGGCCCTACGAGCAGTACGTC.

This clone appeared a single time. The DNA for the CDR3 is TGTGCCACCAGCAGAGATCGAGGCGGGGTTAATGAAAAACTGTTTTTT. This translates into CATSRDRGGVNEKLFF. The chain carries TRBV15 and TRBJ1-4; no firm D call. Trimming left V 0 bases short and J 4 bases short, with 12 bases between. Germline V CDR1 and CDR2: LNHNV, YYDKDF (reference sequence). The CDR3 is 16 residues long.

This clone occurred once. J is TRBJ2-3 and V is TRBV9, with TRBD1 matching 7 bases. The V gene end was trimmed by 3 bases and the J gene end by 1 base; junction bases not matched to a gene: 8. The CDR3 spans 16 residues. Germline V gives CDR1 SGDLS, CDR2 YYNGEE. CDR3 in DNA: TGTGCCAGCAGCGCCCACGGGACAGCTCGCACAGATACGCAGTATTTT. This translates into CASSAHGTARTDTQYF.

The gene calls are TRBV5-8 and TRBJ2-2; a weak D match, TRBD2 (7 bases). The CDR3 totals 15 residues. The V end lost 6 bases, the J end lost 3 bases, and 15 bases lay between the germline ends. Germline V gives CDR1 SGHTS, CDR2 YDEGEE. The CDR3 loop reads CASIDSGGYTGELFF. The DNA for the CDR3 is TGTGCCAGCATCGACTCGGGGGGCTACACCGGGGAGCTGTTTTTT.

V gene TRBV28 combines with J gene TRBJ2-7, with 10 bases fitting TRBD1. V was clipped by 5 bases and J by 7 bases; unmatched bases: 11. The CDR3 consists of 15 residues. Germline CDR1 MDHEN, CDR2 SYDVKM. CDR3 loop: CASSEPGQGKGEQYF. Written as DNA, the CDR3 is TGTGCCAGCAGTGAACCGGGACAGGGGAAGGGGGAGCAGTACTTC. Drawing the rest from reference TRBV28 and TRBJ2-7, the complete variable domain is DVKVTQSSRYLVKRTGEKVFLECVQDMDHENMFWYRQDPGLGLRLIYFSYDVKMKEKGDIPEGYSVSREKKERFSLILESASTNQTSMYLCASSEPGQGKGEQYFGPGTRLTVT.

The chain has TRBV6-6 and TRBJ2-1; a weak D match, TRBD2 (6 bases). Germline V gene data show CDR1 as MNHNY and CDR2 as SVGAGI (reference sequence). V lost 5 bases to trimming and J lost 0 bases, with 8 bases between them. This CDR3 contains 14 residues. The CDR3 DNA sequence: TGTGCCAGCAGTGCGGGGAGCTCCTACAATGAGCAGTTCTTC. Translation gives CASSAGSSYNEQFF.

The chain employs TRBV6-4 and TRBJ2-3; D is perhaps TRBD2 (6 bases). Germline V gives CDR1 MRHNA, CDR2 SNTAGT. CDR3 length: 13 residues. V was trimmed by 10 bases and J by 9 bases, leaving 20 bases between them. CDR3 DNA: TGTGCCACTTCGACTAGTAACGACGGGACGCAGTATTTT. Protein sequence: CATSTSNDGTQYF.

The V and J genes are TRBV11-1 and TRBJ2-1; TRBD2 agrees at 8 bases. CDR1 is SGHAT, CDR2 FQDESV, per germline (reference sequence). The CDR3 spans 14 residues. Trimming cost V 8 bases and J 4 bases; bases outside gene matches: 7. CDR3 nucleotides: TGTGCCAGCTGGAACGGGAGGGAATACAATGAGCAGTTCTTC. It encodes CASWNGREYNEQFF.

The rearrangement uses TRBV28 and TRBJ2-1; possibly TRBD1 for D (5 bases). CDR1 and CDR2 (germline): MDHEN, SYDVKM. The CDR3 runs 15 residues. The V end lost 3 bases, the J end lost 5 bases, and 14 bases lay between the germline ends. The CDR3 DNA follows: TGTGCCAGCAGTTTGGTGGGCCAGGGTAACAATGAGCAGTTCTTC. Translated: CASSLVGQGNNEQFF.

V usage is TRBV4-1 and J usage is TRBJ1-4, with D unclear. Germline loops: CDR1 MGHRA, CDR2 YSYEKL. The V and J ends lost 3 bases and 7 bases respectively, with 15 bases between them. The CDR3 totals 15 residues. Written as DNA, the CDR3 is TGCGCCAGCAGCCAGCGGGAGTCCCGAGCTGAAAAACTGTTTTTT. This sequence encodes CASSQRESRAEKLFF.

The rearrangement links TRBV7-2 to TRBJ2-3; maybe TRBD2 (6 bases). This CDR3 has 16 amino acids. CDR1 is SGHTA, CDR2 FQGNSA, per germline. V dropped 5 bases and J dropped 5 bases, with 20 bases sitting between them. Here the CDR3 reads CASSVGTYPFVDTQYF. Here the CDR3 DNA reads TGTGCCAGCAGCGTCGGGACTTACCCATTTGTAGATACGCAGTATTTT.

The chain has TRBV28 and TRBJ2-3, with TRBD2 as a possible D gene (7 bases). Per germline, CDR1 MDHEN and CDR2 SYDVKM. V was trimmed by 1 base and J by 3 bases, leaving 14 bases between them. The CDR3 has 16 residues. In nucleotides, the CDR3 is TGTGCCAGCAGTTTATACGGGGGAGGGGGGACAGATACGCAGTATTTT. Its translation is CASSLYGGGGTDTQYF.

The chain employs TRBV4-2 and TRBJ2-3, with TRBD2 matching 8 bases. The V gene's germline CDR1 is LGHNA and CDR2 YNFKEQ. V shed 3 bases, J shed 2 bases, and the junction held 13 bases outside the gene matches. The CDR3 contains 18 residues. The CDR3 sequence: CASSHSGGADGLTDTQYF. CDR3 DNA: TGTGCCAGCAGCCATTCCGGGGGGGCCGACGGGCTCACAGATACGCAGTATTTT.

The chain has TRBV28 and TRBJ1-3; tentatively, D is TRBD1 (5 bases). V gave up 1 base and J gave up 2 bases, with 21 bases separating them. Germline CDR1 MDHEN, CDR2 SYDVKM. The CDR3 totals 19 residues. CDR3 in amino acids: CASSLYGLGGDFTGNTIYF. In DNA, the CDR3 is TGTGCCAGCAGTTTATATGGGCTTGGGGGGGATTTCACTGGAAACACCATATATTTT.

This clone is a singleton in its sample. The rearrangement uses TRBV5-6 and TRBJ2-7, with 9 bases lining up with TRBD1. The CDR3 loop spans 16 amino acids. With V trimmed by 1 base and J by 0 bases, 5 bases remained unmatched. Germline CDR1 SGHDT, CDR2 YYEEEE. CDR3 sequence (DNA): TGTGCCAGCAGCTTGTCGGGGACAGGGAGCTCCTACGAGCAGTACTTC. The encoded protein is CASSLSGTGSSYEQYF.

The count of this clone is one. This sequence joins TRBV6-1 and TRBJ1-4, with D unresolved. With 1 base removed from V and 1 base from J, the gap between germline ends came to 13 bases. The CDR3 covers 17 residues. In germline, CDR1 is MNHNS, CDR2 SASEGT. CDR3: CASSEVVQGRTNEKLFF. The CDR3, as DNA: TGTGCCAGCAGTGAAGTGGTCCAAGGGAGAACTAATGAAAAACTGTTTTTT.

V gene TRBV5-6 combines with J gene TRBJ2-3, with D perhaps matching TRBD1 (5 bases). V lost 2 bases, J lost 0 bases, and 10 bases lay in between. CDR3 length equals 15 residues. Germline CDR1 is SGHDT and CDR2 is YYEEEE. The CDR3 sequence: CASSFAPGSTDTQYF. The CDR3 DNA is TGTGCCAGCAGCTTTGCTCCAGGGAGCACAGATACGCAGTATTTT.

On this clone itself: An end of the junction does not agree with germline; a read error may underlie this. J is TRBJ2-6 and V is TRBV5-6; 10 bases agree with TRBD1. The germline CDR1 and CDR2 sequences are SGHDT and YYEEEE. The CDR3 spans 17 residues. The chain's CDR3 is CVSSPGQGTSGANVLTF. CDR3 coding DNA: TGTGTCAGCAGCCCGGGACAGGGGACCTCTGGGGCCAACGTCCTGACTTTC.

The chain recombines TRBV28 with TRBJ1-4; 7 bases agree with TRBD1. V was pared by 5 bases and J by 2 bases, with 5 bases of the junction left unmatched. CDR3 size: 15 residues. CDR1 is MDHEN and CDR2 is SYDVKM in the germline V gene. The CDR3 here is CASSLRGTTNEKLFF. The DNA for the CDR3 is TGTGCCAGCAGTCTCAGGGGGACTACTAATGAAAAACTGTTTTTT. Supplemented by reference TRBV28 and TRBJ1-4, the full variable domain reads DVKVTQSSRYLVKRTGEKVFLECVQDMDHENMFWYRQDPGLGLRLIYFSYDVKMKEKGDIPEGYSVSREKKERFSLILESASTNQTSMYLCASSLRGTTNEKLFFGSGTQLSVL.

The rearrangement joins TRBV9 to TRBJ2-2, with 7 bases identical to TRBD2. The junction had 9 bases not matched to a gene; V was cut back by 3 bases and J by 1 base. The CDR3 length is 17 residues. Germline V gives CDR1 SGDLS, CDR2 YYNGEE. CDR3 protein: CASSGSFSGLNTGELFF. Here the CDR3 DNA reads TGTGCCAGCAGCGGAAGCTTTAGCGGGCTGAACACCGGGGAGCTGTTTTTT. Looking up the rest from reference TRBV9 and TRBJ2-2 gives the full variable domain: DSGVTQTPKHLITATGQRVTLRCSPRSGDLSVYWYQQSLDQGLQFLIQYYNGEERAKGNILERFSAQQFPDLHSELNLSSLELGDSALYFCASSGSFSGLNTGELFFGEGSRLTVL.

This rearrangement joins TRBV6-4 to TRBJ1-2; D gene ambiguous. Germline V lookup: CDR1 MRHNA, CDR2 SNTAGT. The CDR3 runs 13 residues. The V gene lost 3 bases and the J gene lost 4 bases, with 9 bases spanning the gap. CDR3 coding DNA: TGTGCCAGCAGTGAGGGCGCCGGCTATGGCTACACCTTC. Amino acids: CASSEGAGYGYTF.

The chain has TRBV9 and TRBJ2-2; D possibly corresponds to TRBD2 (6 bases). With 3 bases removed from V and 0 bases from J, the gap between germline ends came to 6 bases. The V gene's germline CDR1 is SGDLS and CDR2 YYNGEE. The CDR3 runs 14 residues. CDR3 bases: TGTGCCAGCAGCGGGGGGGCGAACACCGGGGAGCTGTTTTTT. It codes for CASSGGANTGELFF. The whole variable domain, filled in from reference TRBV9 and TRBJ2-2, reads DSGVTQTPKHLITATGQRVTLRCSPRSGDLSVYWYQQSLDQGLQFLIQYYNGEERAKGNILERFSAQQFPDLHSELNLSSLELGDSALYFCASSGGANTGELFFGEGSRLTVL.

Turning to this clone: At the DNA level, this CDR3 is encoded by other sequences in the same sample as well. The CDR3 loop reads CASSSGTSGRVSYEQYF. The CDR3 region has the DNA TGCGCCAGCAGCTCCGGGACTAGCGGGAGAGTCTCCTACGAGCAGTACTTC. The genes are TRBV5-1 and TRBJ2-7; 14 positions match TRBD2. CDR1 SGHRS and CDR2 YFSETQ come from the germline V gene. V dropped 3 bases and J dropped 0; count of bases not matched to a gene: 5. CDR3 length equals 17 residues.

CDR3 DNA: TGTGCCAGCAGATACGGTAGATACACAGATACGCAGTATTTT. Translation: CASRYGRYTDTQYF. This chain uses TRBV27 with TRBJ2-3; D is unclear. The V end lost 6 bases, the J end lost 2 bases, and 12 bases lay between the germline ends. This CDR3 spans 14 amino acids. Germline V gene data show CDR1 as MNHEY and CDR2 as SMNVEV (reference sequence).

The J gene is TRBJ2-3, the V gene TRBV7-3, with no clear D. CDR1 SGHTA and CDR2 FQGTGA come from the germline V gene. This CDR3 comprises 13 residues. V was pared by 4 bases and J by 0 bases, with 5 bases between. The CDR3 sequence: CASSSSSTDTQYF. CDR3 bases: TGTGCCAGCAGCTCCTCTAGCACAGATACGCAGTATTTT.